A single sample gave rise to the 15 T cell receptor beta chains below, sequenced in a study of Tregs in tolerant kidney transplant recipients. Some clones are missing from TCRdb's copy, which holds only in-frame ones; the method was immunoSEQ multiplex PCR. The data show about 120,000 clones, with about 91% seen just once and approximately 0.59% held by the top ten. Specimen: CD4+ T cells from blood. The receptors shown here come from a human donor in good health.

This CDR3 reads CASSPNPGQGIQPQHF. The DNA for the CDR3 is TGTGCCAGCTCACCAAATCCGGGACAGGGTATCCAGCCCCAGCATTTT. V is TRBV18 and J is TRBJ1-5, with 9 bases lining up with TRBD1. This CDR3 is 16 amino acids long. CDR1 KGHSH and CDR2 LQKENI come from the germline V gene. V was pared by 2 bases and J by 7 bases, with 9 bases of the junction left unmatched.

This chain connects TRBV6-5 to TRBJ1-1; weak D call: TRBD1 (5 bases). Trimming stripped 4 bases from V and 1 base from J, with 13 bases between. The germline V gene encodes CDR1 MNHEY and CDR2 SVGAGI. The CDR3 loop spans 15 amino acids. Here the CDR3 DNA reads TGTGCCAGCAGTTCCCCAGGGAACTCGAACACTGAAGCTTTCTTT. The encoded protein is CASSSPGNSNTEAFF.

The CDR3 region is CASSPLAGTGNEQFF. The DNA for the CDR3 is TGCGCCAGCAGCCCTTTAGCGGGGACGGGCAATGAGCAGTTCTTC. The chain joins TRBV5-1 to TRBJ2-1; 8 nucleotides line up with TRBD2. CDR1 and CDR2 (germline): SGHRS, YFSETQ. V dropped 4 bases and J dropped 6; count of bases not matched to a gene: 9. CDR3 length equals 15 residues.

The chain recombines TRBV4-1 with TRBJ2-1; 7 nucleotides agree with TRBD1. V trimming: 2 bases; J trimming: 3 bases; junction bases outside the gene matches: 10. The length of the CDR3 is 17 residues. Germline CDR1 and CDR2: MGHRA and YSYEKL. CDR3 DNA sequence: TGCGCCAGCAGCCAATCCGTCGGGACAGCCTTCTACAATGAGCAGTTCTTC. This codes for CASSQSVGTAFYNEQFF.

The chain joins TRBV18 to TRBJ1-4; D gene unclear. The CDR3 has 16 amino acids. Germline lookup yields CDR1 KGHSH and CDR2 LQKENI. The V and J ends lost 4 bases and 8 bases respectively, with 20 bases between them. Written as DNA, the CDR3 is TGTGCCAGCTCACTGCTAAGTCTCACAGCCGGCGAAAAACTGTTTTTT. Translation: CASSLLSLTAGEKLFF.

The V and J genes are TRBV5-4 and TRBJ1-1; D gene uncertain. V was shortened by 1 base and J by 3 bases, with 7 bases between the two germline ends. Germline-derived CDR1 and CDR2 are SGHNT and YYREEE (reference sequence). This CDR3 region has 13 residues. The CDR3 region has the DNA TGTGCCAGCAGCTTGCGCTGGGACACTGAAGCTTTCTTT. It specifies CASSLRWDTEAFF. Based on the CDR3 plus reference TRBV5-4 and TRBJ1-1, the full variable domain is ETGVTQSPTHLIKTRGQQVTLRCSSQSGHNTVSWYQQALGQGPQFIFQYYREEENGRGNFPPRFSGLQFPNYSSELNVNALELDDSALYLCASSLRWDTEAFFGQGTRLTVV.

The chain uses TRBV5-1 and TRBJ1-2; D call uncertain. The V gene lost 0 bases and the J gene lost 6 bases, with 15 bases spanning the gap. The CDR3 covers 15 residues. Per germline, CDR1 SGHRS and CDR2 YFSETQ. CDR3 nucleotide sequence: TGCGCCAGCAGCTTGGAAGCAGCCATAAGTCATGGCTACACCTTC. Its protein product is CASSLEAAISHGYTF.

The chain has TRBV5-1 and TRBJ2-1; TRBD2 agrees at 7 bases. The CDR3 totals 21 residues. J lost 0 bases, V lost 4 bases, and 22 bases had no gene match. The germline CDR1 and CDR2 sequences are SGHRS and YFSETQ. CDR3 bases: TGCGCCAGCAGCCCGTCCCGGGGCGGGGGTTTCAAATTGAGCTCCTACAATGAGCAGTTCTTC. Its translation is CASSPSRGGGFKLSSYNEQFF.

The J gene is TRBJ1-2, the V gene TRBV19; maybe TRBD1 (6 bases). CDR3 size: 14 residues. V lost 2 bases and J 2 bases, leaving 9 bases between the germline ends. Germline V CDR1 and CDR2: LNHDA, SQIVND (reference sequence). Here the CDR3 reads CASSILQGNYGYTF. For the CDR3, the DNA is TGTGCCAGTAGTATACTACAGGGCAACTATGGCTACACCTTC. Based on the CDR3 plus reference TRBV19 and TRBJ1-2, the full variable domain is DGGITQSPKYLFRKEGQNVTLSCEQNLNHDAMYWYRQDPGQGLRLIYYSQIVNDFQKGDIAEGYSVSREKKESFPLTVTSAQKNPTAFYLCASSILQGNYGYTFGSGTRLTVV.

This clone was recorded once. The chain couples TRBV11-2 to TRBJ2-7; 9 bases match TRBD2. The CDR3 extends over 15 amino acids. Looked up from germline, CDR1 is SGHAT and CDR2 is FQNNGV. V shed 4 bases, J shed 4 bases, and the junction held 8 bases outside the gene matches. The chain's CDR3 is CASSSWTSAVYEQYF. CDR3 DNA: TGTGCCAGCAGCTCCTGGACTAGCGCGGTATACGAGCAGTACTTC.

The chain carries TRBV6-5 and TRBJ2-2; D may be TRBD2 (7 bases). Per germline, CDR1 MNHEY and CDR2 SVGAGI. CDR3 size: 14 residues. Trimming stripped 8 bases from V and 5 bases from J, with 15 bases between. The DNA for the CDR3 is TGTGCCAGCGCTCGCGGGGGCGGGACCGGGGAGCTGTTTTTT. Translation: CASARGGGTGELFF.

CDR3 DNA sequence: TGTGCCAGCAGTGGTAGCGGGAGCAGGGCCTACGAGCAGTACTTC. Protein sequence: CASSGSGSRAYEQYF. The chain is built from TRBV6-6 and TRBJ2-7; 9 nucleotides align to TRBD2. CDR1 MNHNY and CDR2 SVGAGI come from the germline V gene (reference sequence). Losses at the gene ends were 5 bases for V and 2 bases for J; bases not matched to a gene: 7. This CDR3 has 15 amino acids.

The chain uses TRBV2 and TRBJ1-3; TRBD1 agrees at 7 bases. CDR3 length: 19 amino acids. Germline assignment: CDR1 SNHLY and CDR2 FYNNEI. Trimming cost V 6 bases and J 0 bases; bases outside gene matches: 17. CDR3: CASSPYRGTVYFSGNTIYF. In DNA, the CDR3 is TGTGCCAGCAGCCCTTACCGCGGGACAGTCTATTTCTCTGGAAACACCATATATTTT.

The CDR3: CASSPGRVTKNIQYF. The CDR3, as DNA: TGTGCCAGCAGCCCCGGTAGGGTAACCAAAAACATTCAGTACTTC. The chain has TRBV6-5 and TRBJ2-4, with unresolved D. Trimming took 6 bases from V and 2 from J, leaving 14 bases between them. CDR3 length: 15 amino acids. Germline CDR1 MNHEY, CDR2 SVGAGI.

In its sample, this clone was seen once. The gene calls are TRBV19 and TRBJ2-1, with 10 bases lining up with TRBD2. J gave up 6 bases and V 5 bases, and 7 bases lay outside the gene matches. Germline V gene data show CDR1 as LNHDA and CDR2 as SQIVND (reference sequence). CDR3 length: 15 residues. In DNA, the CDR3 is TGTGCCAGTAGTCAGGGACTAGCGAGAATCAATGAGCAGTTCTTC. As protein: CASSQGLARINEQFF.